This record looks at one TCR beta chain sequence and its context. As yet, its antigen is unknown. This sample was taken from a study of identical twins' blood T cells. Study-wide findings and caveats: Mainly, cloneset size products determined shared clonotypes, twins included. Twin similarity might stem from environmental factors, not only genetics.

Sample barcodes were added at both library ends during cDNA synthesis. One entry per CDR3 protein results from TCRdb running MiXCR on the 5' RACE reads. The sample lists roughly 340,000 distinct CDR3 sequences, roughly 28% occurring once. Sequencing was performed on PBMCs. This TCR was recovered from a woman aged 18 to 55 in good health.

The CDR3 spells CASSIPPPVPNTEAFF. CDR3 DNA: TGTGCCAGTAGTATACCCCCTCCGGTCCCGAACACTGAAGCTTTCTTT. The chain has TRBV19 and TRBJ1-1; D gene ambiguous. Germline CDR1 and CDR2: LNHDA and SQIVND (reference sequence). This CDR3 has 16 residues. Deletions cut 2 bases from V and 1 base from J, with 14 bases between.